The next 7 T cell receptor beta chains were all read from a single sample in a study of blood T cell repertoires in COVID-19. Sequencing was performed with immunoSEQ multiplex PCR; in TCRdb, only in-frame clones are kept and a portion is missing. The sample consists of about 340,000 clones, more than 85% of them appearing once. Sequencing was done on a sample of PBMCs or T cells enriched from blood (not recorded which). Source of these receptors: a woman aged 25 to 39 who had recovered from COVID-19.

This chain links TRBV2 with TRBJ2-6, with a tentative D call TRBD1 (5 bases). The V and J ends lost 8 bases and 0 bases respectively, with 11 bases between them. Looked up from germline, CDR1 is SNHLY and CDR2 is FYNNEI. This CDR3 contains 15 residues. The CDR3 sequence is CASDSESSGANVLTF. The CDR3 coding sequence is TGTGCCAGCGACAGCGAAAGCTCTGGGGCCAACGTCCTGACTTTC.

The J gene is TRBJ2-5, the V gene TRBV28; maybe TRBD1 (6 bases). Trimming took 5 bases from V and 5 from J, leaving 15 bases between them. Germline V gene lookup returns CDR1 MDHEN and CDR2 SYDVKM. The CDR3 is 14 residues long. The CDR3 region has the DNA TGTGCCAGCAGTCCACCCCCAGGGGTGGAGACCCAGTACTTC. Protein sequence: CASSPPPGVETQYF.

The chain has TRBV11-2 and TRBJ2-2, with 10 bases fitting TRBD1. Looked up from germline, CDR1 is SGHAT and CDR2 is FQNNGV. There are 19 residues in the CDR3. Trimming took 3 bases from V and 0 from J; bases not matched to a gene: 10. CDR3 in amino acids: CASSFRSKTGGPNTGELFF. CDR3 bases: TGTGCCAGCAGCTTCAGGTCGAAGACAGGGGGCCCGAACACCGGGGAGCTGTTTTTT.

This CDR3 reads CASSSPGISYNSPLHF. CDR3 DNA: TGTGCCAGCAGTTCACCAGGGATCTCCTATAATTCACCCCTCCACTTT. The J gene is TRBJ1-6, the V gene TRBV28; perhaps TRBD1 as D (5 bases). This CDR3 contains 16 residues. Trimming left V 4 bases short and J 0 bases short, with 10 bases between. The germline V gene encodes CDR1 MDHEN and CDR2 SYDVKM.

This clone was detected once. The chain uses TRBV15 and TRBJ2-5; D is possibly TRBD1 (5 bases). V gave up 1 base and J gave up 5 bases, with 17 bases separating them. The germline gives CDR1 LNHNV, CDR2 YYDKDF (reference sequence). This CDR3 comprises 16 residues. This CDR3 is CATSRGAGSIQETQYF. The CDR3 DNA sequence: TGTGCCACCAGCAGAGGGGCAGGGTCTATCCAGGAGACCCAGTACTTC.

V and J are TRBV9 and TRBJ2-2, with D unclear. Per germline, CDR1 SGDLS and CDR2 YYNGEE. CDR3 length: 14 amino acids. Trimming removed 0 bases at V and 1 base at J, with 4 bases between. The CDR3 region has the DNA TGTGCCAGCAGCGTAGTACAGAACACCGGGGAGCTGTTTTTT. This sequence encodes CASSVVQNTGELFF.

The V and J genes are TRBV9 and TRBJ1-2; possibly TRBD1 for D (5 bases). Germline V gene data show CDR1 as SGDLS and CDR2 as YYNGEE. Trimming left V 0 bases short and J 8 bases short, with 14 bases between. This CDR3 is built from 14 residues. The CDR3 loop reads CASSVDRAGRGYTF. DNA of the CDR3: TGTGCCAGCAGCGTAGATCGTGCGGGGCGCGGCTACACCTTC.